This TCR beta chain was obtained from a study of blood T cell repertoires in COVID-19. The ends were cut back, 5 bases at V and 9 bases at J, with 17 bases in the middle. This CDR3 is 14 amino acids long. Germline CDR1 SGHTA, CDR2 FQGNSA. This clone was seen only a few times. Measured with immunoSEQ multiplex PCR; TCRdb has only the in-frame clones, and not every one. The sample has a few hundred thousand clones, 88% seen once. The chain couples TRBV7-2 to TRBJ1-5; a possible D gene is TRBD1 (6 bases). The sequenced sample consisted of peripheral blood. This clonotype was sampled from a man aged 55-75 years who had recovered from COVID-19. Written as DNA, the CDR3 is TGTGCCAGCAGCCAGGGACAAGGAGGAGTGCCCCAGCATTTT. It translates to CASSQGQGGVPQHF.